This T cell receptor (beta chain) was retrieved from a study of T cell clonotyping in hematopoietic cell transplantation. Some clones are missing from TCRdb's copy, which holds only in-frame ones; the method was immunoSEQ multiplex PCR. The data show about 27,000 clones, approximately 96% seen once. Only one count was recorded for this clone. V was pared by 2 bases and J by 2 bases, with 11 bases of the junction left unmatched. The CDR3 spans 17 residues. Germline V gives CDR1 LGHNA, CDR2 YSLEER. V and J are TRBV4-3 and TRBJ2-7, with 8 bases matching TRBD1. The sequencing sample was made of peripheral blood mononuclear cells. The source is a man in his fifties in good health. Some clones in this sample may be carry-over from other donors' samples. The CDR3 here is CASSQLSGTGAPYEQYF. In DNA form, the CDR3 reads TGCGCCAGCAGCCAACTTTCCGGGACAGGAGCTCCCTACGAGCAGTACTTC.